This T cell receptor (beta chain) was sequenced in a study of CD8 T cells in Susac syndrome (dated by TCRdb to between 2018 and 2020). With regard to the full study: The study used repertoire sequencing to test whether antigen drove CD8+ T cell activation and differentiation in Susac syndrome. The study compared CD8+ T cell repertoire clonality among 12 healthy donors, approximately 14 Susac syndrome patients and approximately 16 multiple sclerosis patients.

High-throughput TCR beta sequencing profiled peripheral blood CD8+ and CD4+ T cells from healthy donors, Susac syndrome patients and multiple sclerosis patients. The multiple sclerosis controls were treatment-naive patients who had stable or active relapsing-remitting disease and met the revised McDonald criteria. Bulk CD8+ and CD4+ T cells were purified by magnetic negative isolation, while CD8+ TEMRA cells were enriched using FACS. Blood was collected in EDTA tubes and processed within 24 hours, with PBMCs isolated through density gradient centrifugation. PBMCs destined for TCR sequencing were cryopreserved in liquid nitrogen and later thawed in a 37 °C water bath. The sorted or isolated CD4+, CD8+ and CD8+ TEMRA cells reached a purity of at least 90%. Points on this clonotype: Its specific antigen is unknown. The record has no base qualities; no much larger clone is one base away.

RNA was extracted with the RNeasy kit and about 0.45 to 1 ug was reverse transcribed using random hexamers. The immunoSEQ multiplex PCR assay, covering 54 Vbeta and 13 Jbeta segments, was used to amplify TCR beta CDR3 regions. Bias from PCR amplification was corrected by using a synthetic template baseline for primer optimization and for computational correction. The study's own analysis went as follows. Only productive sequences were kept, with reads annotated to V, D and J genes according to IMGT and analyzed in immunoSEQ Analyzer. Clonality was computed as one minus Shannon entropy normalized by log2 of the number of productive unique sequences. For each patient and control, public and private clones were evaluated among the 100 most prevalent clones. Clones were defined as Susac-specific when absent from the healthy and MS cohorts, from about a thousand published viral clones and from other ImmuneACCESS disease sequences. TCRdb's own reprocessing of the public reads used fastp at Q25 and MiXCR and kept productive beta chains. A single entry per CDR3 protein holds the most common genes and DNA from its merged rows. The V and J calls shown here were made by TCRdb, not taken from the authors' results. A total of 200,000 or so distinct CDR3 sequences appear in this sample, 80% to 95% of them only once. Of the sample, roughly 0.15% falls within the top ten clones.

The CDR3 covers 17 residues, taking in both the cysteine and the phenylalanine. CDR3 DNA is the only sequence kept; it has 51 bases, read in frame from the first base. Here V drops 4 bases and J drops 2 bases, and the junction holds 13 bases not matched to any gene. The investigation overall reported the following: The study acknowledged that relatively few individuals were included in the TCR sequencing and HLA analysis.

The source of this sequence is a human donor with multiple sclerosis. This sequence uses TRBV12-3 or TRBV12-4 and TRBJ2-7; 8 bases in the junction line up with TRBD2. Input material: CD8+ T cells from PBMCs. CDR3 protein: CASSSVQAAGVTYEQYF. The sequenced DNA is TGTGCCAGCAGTTCGGTTCAGGCAGCGGGAGTAACCTACGAGCAGTACTTC.